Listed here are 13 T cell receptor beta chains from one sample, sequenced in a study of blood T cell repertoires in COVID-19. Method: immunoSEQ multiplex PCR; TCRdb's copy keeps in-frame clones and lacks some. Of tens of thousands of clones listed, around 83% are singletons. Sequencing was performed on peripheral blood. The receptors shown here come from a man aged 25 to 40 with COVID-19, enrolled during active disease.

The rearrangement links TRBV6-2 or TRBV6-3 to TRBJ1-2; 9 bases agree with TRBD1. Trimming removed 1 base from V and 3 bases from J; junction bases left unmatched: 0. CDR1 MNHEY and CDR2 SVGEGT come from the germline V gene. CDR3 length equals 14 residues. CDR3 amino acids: CASSYWDRDYGYTF. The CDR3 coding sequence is TGTGCCAGCAGTTACTGGGACAGGGACTATGGCTACACCTTC.

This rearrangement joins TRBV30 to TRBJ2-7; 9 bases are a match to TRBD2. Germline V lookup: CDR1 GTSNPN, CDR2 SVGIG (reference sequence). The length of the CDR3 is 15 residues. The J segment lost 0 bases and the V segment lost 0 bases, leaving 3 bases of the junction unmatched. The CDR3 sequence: CAWSVGAGGSYEQYF. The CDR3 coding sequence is TGTGCCTGGAGTGTCGGAGCGGGGGGCTCCTACGAGCAGTACTTC.

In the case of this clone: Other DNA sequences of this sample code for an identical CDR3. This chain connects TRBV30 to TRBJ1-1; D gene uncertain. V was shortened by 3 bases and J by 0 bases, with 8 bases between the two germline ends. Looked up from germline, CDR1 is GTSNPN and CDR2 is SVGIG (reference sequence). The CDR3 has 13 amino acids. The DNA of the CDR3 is TGTGCCTGGAGGACGGGGATGAACACTGAAGCTTTCTTT. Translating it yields CAWRTGMNTEAFF. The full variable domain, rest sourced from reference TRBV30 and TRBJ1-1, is SQTIHQWPATLVQPVGSPLSLECTVEGTSNPNLYWYRQAAGRGLQLLFYSVGIGQISSEVPQNLSASRPQDRQFILSSKKLLLSDSGFYLCAWRTGMNTEAFFGQGTRLTVV.

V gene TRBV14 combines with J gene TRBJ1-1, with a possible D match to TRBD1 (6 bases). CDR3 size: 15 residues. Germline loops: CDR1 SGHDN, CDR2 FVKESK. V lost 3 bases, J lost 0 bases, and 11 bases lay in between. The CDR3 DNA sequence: TGTGCCAGCAGCCATTTTGACAGGATGAACACTGAAGCTTTCTTT. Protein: CASSHFDRMNTEAFF. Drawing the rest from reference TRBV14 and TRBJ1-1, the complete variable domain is EAGVTQFPSHSVIEKGQTVTLRCDPISGHDNLYWYRRVMGKEIKFLLHFVKESKQDESGMPNNRFLAERTGGTYSTLKVQPAELEDSGVYFCASSHFDRMNTEAFFGQGTRLTVV.

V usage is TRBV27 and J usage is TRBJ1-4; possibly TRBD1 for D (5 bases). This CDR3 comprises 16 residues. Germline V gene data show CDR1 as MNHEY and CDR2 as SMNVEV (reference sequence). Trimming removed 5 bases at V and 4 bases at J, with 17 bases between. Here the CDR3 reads CASSQISWGVNEKLFF. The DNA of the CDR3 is TGTGCCAGCAGTCAAATTTCTTGGGGCGTTAATGAAAAACTGTTTTTT.

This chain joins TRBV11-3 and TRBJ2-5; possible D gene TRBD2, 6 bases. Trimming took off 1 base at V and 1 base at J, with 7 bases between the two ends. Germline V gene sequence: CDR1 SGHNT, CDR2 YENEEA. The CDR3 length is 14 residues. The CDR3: CASSLGGVQETQYF. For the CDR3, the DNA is TGTGCCAGCAGCTTAGGGGGGGTCCAAGAGACCCAGTACTTC.

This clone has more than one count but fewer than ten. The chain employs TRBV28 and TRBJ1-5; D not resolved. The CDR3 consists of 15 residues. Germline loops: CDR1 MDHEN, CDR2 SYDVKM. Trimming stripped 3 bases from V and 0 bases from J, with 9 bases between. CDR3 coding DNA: TGTGCCAGCAGTTTTGTCCAGTATAGCAATCAGCCCCAGCATTTT. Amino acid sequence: CASSFVQYSNQPQHF.

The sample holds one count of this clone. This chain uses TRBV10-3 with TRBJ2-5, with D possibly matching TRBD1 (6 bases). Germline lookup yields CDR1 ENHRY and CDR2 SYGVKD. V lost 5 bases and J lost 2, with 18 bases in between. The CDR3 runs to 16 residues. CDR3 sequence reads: CAISPGPRGGQETQYF. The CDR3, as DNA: TGTGCCATCAGTCCCGGGCCCAGGGGTGGACAAGAGACCCAGTACTTC.

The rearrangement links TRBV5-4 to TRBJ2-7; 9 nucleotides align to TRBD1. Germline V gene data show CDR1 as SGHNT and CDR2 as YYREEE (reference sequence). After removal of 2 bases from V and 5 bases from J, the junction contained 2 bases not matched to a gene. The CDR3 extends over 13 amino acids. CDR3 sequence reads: CASSFGQGNEQYF. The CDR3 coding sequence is TGTGCCAGCAGCTTTGGACAGGGGAACGAGCAGTACTTC.

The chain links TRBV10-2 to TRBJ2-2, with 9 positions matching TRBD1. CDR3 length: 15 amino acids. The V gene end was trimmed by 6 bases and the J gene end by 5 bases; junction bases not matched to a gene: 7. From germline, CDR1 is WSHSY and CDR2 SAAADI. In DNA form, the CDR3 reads TGCGCCAGCAGAATCCGGGACAGGGAAACCGGGGAGCTGTTTTTT. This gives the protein CASRIRDRETGELFF.

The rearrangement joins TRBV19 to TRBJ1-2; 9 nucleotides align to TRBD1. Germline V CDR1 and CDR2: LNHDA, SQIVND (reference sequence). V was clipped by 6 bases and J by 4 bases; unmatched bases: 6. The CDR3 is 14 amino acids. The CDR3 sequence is CASSRDRVPYGYTF. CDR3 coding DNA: TGTGCCAGTAGCCGGGACAGGGTACCCTATGGCTACACCTTC.

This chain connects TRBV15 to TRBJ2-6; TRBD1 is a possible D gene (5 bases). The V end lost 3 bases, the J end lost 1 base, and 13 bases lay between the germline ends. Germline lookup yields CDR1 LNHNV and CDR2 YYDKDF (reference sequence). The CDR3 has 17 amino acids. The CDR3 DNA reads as TGTGCCACCAGCAGTCAACAGGAGTTATCTGGGGCCAACGTCCTGACTTTC. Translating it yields CATSSQQELSGANVLTF.

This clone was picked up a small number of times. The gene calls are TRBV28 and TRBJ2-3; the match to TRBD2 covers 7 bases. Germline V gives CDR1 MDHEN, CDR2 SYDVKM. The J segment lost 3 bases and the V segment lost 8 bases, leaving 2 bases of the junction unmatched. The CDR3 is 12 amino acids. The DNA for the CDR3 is TGTGCCAGCTGCGGGAGTACAGATACGCAGTATTTT. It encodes CASCGSTDTQYF.